Described below is a single T cell receptor (beta chain) sequence and its context. Using immunoSEQ multiplex PCR, the repertoire was profiled, and TCRdb retains in-frame clones only, with some absent. Among around 300,000 clones listed, about nine tenths were seen once. Researchers sorted participants into cohorts using their self-reported clinical history. Either two negative PCRs, clearance, or symptom resolution qualified Cohort 3 donors as recovered. This entry belongs to a study of blood T cell repertoires in COVID-19. In germline, CDR1 is MRHNA, CDR2 SNTAGT. V shed 6 bases and J shed 0 bases, with 9 bases lying between them. CDR3 length equals 13 residues.

V is TRBV6-4 and J is TRBJ2-7, with D possibly matching TRBD1 (5 bases). The clonotype was recovered from a woman aged 55-75 years who had recovered from COVID-19. Sequencing used PBMCs or T cells enriched from blood (not recorded which). CDR3 in amino acids: CASRPDSSYEQYF. As DNA, the CDR3 is TGTGCCAGCAGGCCAGACAGCTCCTACGAGCAGTACTTC.